This passage covers 12 T cell receptor beta chains from one sample sequenced in a study of OX40 agonist ivuxolimab in advanced cancers. Clones were sequenced by immunoSEQ multiplex PCR, and TCRdb holds only the in-frame ones, with some missing. Of about 73,000 clones listed, roughly nine tenths are singletons. The source material was CD4+ or CD8+ T cells sorted from blood, sampled in a trial of the OX40 agonist ivuxolimab. Source of these receptors: an adult with an advanced solid tumor such as melanoma, head and neck, liver or kidney cancer.

This chain uses TRBV11-1 with TRBJ2-1; D not certain. The V and J ends lost 5 bases and 8 bases respectively, with 16 bases between them. The germline V gene encodes CDR1 SGHAT and CDR2 FQDESV (reference sequence). There are 14 residues in the CDR3. As DNA, the CDR3 is TGTGCCAGCAGCCTAAGACGCCCCTTGGATGAGCAGTTCTTC. It translates to CASSLRRPLDEQFF.

The chain uses TRBV11-3 and TRBJ2-3; 15 nucleotides match TRBD2. CDR1 and CDR2 (germline): SGHNT, YENEEA. V lost 1 base to trimming and J lost 2 bases; unmatched junction nucleotides: 4. CDR3 size: 18 residues. The CDR3 loop reads CASSLGGTSGGHTDTQYF. DNA for the CDR3: TGTGCCAGCAGCTTAGGAGGGACTAGCGGGGGGCACACAGATACGCAGTATTTT.

The V gene is TRBV6-4, the J gene TRBJ1-2; no firm D call. V shed 2 bases and J shed 7 bases, with 20 bases lying between them. Germline CDR1 reads MRHNA; CDR2 reads SNTAGT. There are 16 residues in the CDR3. CDR3 nucleotide sequence: TGTGCCAGCAGTGACCAGCCTGGGTTCGCCTACGTTGGCTACACCTTC. It codes for CASSDQPGFAYVGYTF.

V is TRBV9 and J is TRBJ1-6; a possible D gene is TRBD1 (5 bases). Per germline, CDR1 SGDLS and CDR2 YYNGEE. The CDR3 loop spans 14 amino acids. V dropped 5 bases and J dropped 7 bases, with 13 bases sitting between them. The DNA for the CDR3 is TGTGCCAGCAGGGGCGGGGCCAGGAATTCACCCCTCCACTTT. Translation gives CASRGGARNSPLHF.

The V call is TRBV28, the J call TRBJ2-3; D may match TRBD1 or TRBD2 (5 bases each). From germline, CDR1 is MDHEN and CDR2 SYDVKM. The CDR3 totals 15 residues. V was pared by 4 bases and J by 2 bases, with 13 bases between. The chain's CDR3 is CASSSGTLFTDTQYF. The CDR3 nucleotides are TGTGCCAGCAGTTCCGGGACCCTCTTCACAGATACGCAGTATTTT.

The J gene is TRBJ1-2, the V gene TRBV9; perhaps TRBD1 as D (6 bases). Trimming shortened V by 2 bases and J by 6 bases, and 20 bases separated the two germline ends. Germline V CDR1 and CDR2: SGDLS, YYNGEE. This CDR3 region has 16 residues. The CDR3 sequence is CASSVAGEGFGDGYTF. CDR3 sequence (DNA): TGTGCCAGCAGCGTGGCAGGGGAGGGCTTCGGGGATGGCTACACCTTC.

V is TRBV10-3 and J is TRBJ2-7; D is possibly TRBD2 (7 bases). CDR3 length: 15 amino acids. V was clipped by 2 bases and J by 2 bases, with 13 bases between them. CDR1 is ENHRY and CDR2 is SYGVKD in the germline V gene. The CDR3 coding sequence is TGTGCCATCAGTGAGGCTGGGGGGGGCCCCTACGAGCAGTACTTC. Translated, it gives CAISEAGGGPYEQYF.

The chain links TRBV13 to TRBJ2-5; D gene ambiguous. The CDR3 is 16 residues long. Trimming took 5 bases from V and 0 from J, leaving 16 bases between them. CDR1 and CDR2 (germline): PRHDT, FYEKMQ (reference sequence). The CDR3 spells CASSHKGLGNQETQYF. The CDR3 DNA is TGTGCCAGCAGCCACAAAGGGCTAGGGAACCAAGAGACCCAGTACTTC.

This sequence joins TRBV6-5 and TRBJ2-1; TRBD2 matches 8 bases. Trimming cost V 7 bases and J 6 bases; bases outside gene matches: 8. Germline V gene lookup returns CDR1 MNHEY and CDR2 SVGAGI. The CDR3 covers 14 residues. The CDR3 region is CASNREGVVNEQFF. The CDR3 DNA sequence: TGTGCCAGCAATCGGGAGGGAGTTGTCAATGAGCAGTTCTTC.

This clone appeared once. CDR3 residues: CASRKGGNTDTQYF. The CDR3 nucleotides read TGTGCCAGCAGAAAAGGGGGTAACACAGATACGCAGTATTTT. The chain carries TRBV2 and TRBJ2-3; TRBD1 is a possible D gene (6 bases). Per germline, CDR1 SNHLY and CDR2 FYNNEI. Trimming stripped 6 bases from V and 2 bases from J, with 12 bases between. The CDR3 has 14 amino acids.

The table lists this clone with a count of one. Mismatch with germline at one junction end may stem from a read error. The CDR3 DNA reads TGTGCCAGCAGCTACTCCATCGGGGAGACCCAGTACTTC. Its translation: CASSYSIGETQYF. This rearrangement joins TRBV6-6 to TRBJ2-5; no reliable D call. This CDR3 contains 13 residues. From germline, CDR1 is MNHNY and CDR2 SVGAGI (reference sequence).

Here the CDR3 reads CASSLALTSGANVLTF. In nucleotides, the CDR3 is TGCGCCAGCAGCTTGGCCCTTACCTCTGGGGCCAACGTCCTGACTTTC. The J gene is TRBJ2-6, the V gene TRBV5-1; no firm D call. Trimming cost V 0 bases and J 0 bases, with 7 bases left between them. Germline V gene data show CDR1 as SGHRS and CDR2 as YFSETQ. The CDR3 loop spans 16 amino acids.